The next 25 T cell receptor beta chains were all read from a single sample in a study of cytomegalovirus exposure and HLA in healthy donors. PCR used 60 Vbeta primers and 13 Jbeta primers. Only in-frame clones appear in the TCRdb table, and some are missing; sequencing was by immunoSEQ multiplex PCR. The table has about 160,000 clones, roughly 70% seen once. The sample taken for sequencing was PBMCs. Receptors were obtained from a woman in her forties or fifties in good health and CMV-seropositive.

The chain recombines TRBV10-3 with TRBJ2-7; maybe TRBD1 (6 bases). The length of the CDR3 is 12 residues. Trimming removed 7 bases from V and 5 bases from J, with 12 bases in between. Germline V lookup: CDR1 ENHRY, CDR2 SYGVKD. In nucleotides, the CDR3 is TGTGCCATCACCGATGGGGGCGACGAGCAGTACTTC. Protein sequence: CAITDGGDEQYF.

The CDR3 DNA reads TGCAGCGGAGGGACAGGGGCAAGCGGCTACACCTTC. Its translation: CSGGTGASGYTF. This chain joins TRBV29-1 and TRBJ1-2; 10 nucleotides match TRBD1. This CDR3 spans 12 amino acids. Germline V CDR1 and CDR2: SQVTM, ANQGSEA. V lost 7 bases to trimming and J lost 8 bases; unmatched junction nucleotides: 7.

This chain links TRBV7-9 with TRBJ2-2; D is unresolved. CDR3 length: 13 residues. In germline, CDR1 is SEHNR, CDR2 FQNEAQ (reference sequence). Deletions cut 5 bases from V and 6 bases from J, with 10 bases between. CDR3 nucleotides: TGTGCCAGCAGCCCAGGTTTCCCCGGGGAGCTGTTTTTT. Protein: CASSPGFPGELFF.

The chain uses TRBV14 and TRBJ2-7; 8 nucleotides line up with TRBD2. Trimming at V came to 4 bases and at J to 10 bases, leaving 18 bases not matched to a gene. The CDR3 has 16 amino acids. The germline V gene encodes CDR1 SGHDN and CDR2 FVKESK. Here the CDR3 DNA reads TGTGCCAGCAGCCGTCGAGCTCCGGGACTAGGGGCCGAACAGTACTTC. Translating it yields CASSRRAPGLGAEQYF.

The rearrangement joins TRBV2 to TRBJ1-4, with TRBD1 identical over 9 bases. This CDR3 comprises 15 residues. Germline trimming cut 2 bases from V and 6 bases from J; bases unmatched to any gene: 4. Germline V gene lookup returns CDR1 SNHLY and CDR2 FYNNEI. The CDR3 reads CASSERRTGDEKLFF. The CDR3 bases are TGTGCCAGCAGTGAACGGAGGACAGGGGATGAAAAACTGTTTTTT.

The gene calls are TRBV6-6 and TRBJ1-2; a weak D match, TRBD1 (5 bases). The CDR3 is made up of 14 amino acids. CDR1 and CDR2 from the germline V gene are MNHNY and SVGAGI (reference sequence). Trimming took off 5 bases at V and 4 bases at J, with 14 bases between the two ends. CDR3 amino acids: CASSPGGGSYGYTF. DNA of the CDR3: TGTGCCAGCAGTCCCGGGGGGGGTAGCTATGGCTACACCTTC.

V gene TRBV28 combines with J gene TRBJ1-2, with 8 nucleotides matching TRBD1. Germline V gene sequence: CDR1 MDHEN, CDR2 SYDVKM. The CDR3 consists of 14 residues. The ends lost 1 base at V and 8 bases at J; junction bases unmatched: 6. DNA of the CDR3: TGTGCCAGCAGTTTATTGCAGGGGGCGCAGGGCTACACCTTC. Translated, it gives CASSLLQGAQGYTF.

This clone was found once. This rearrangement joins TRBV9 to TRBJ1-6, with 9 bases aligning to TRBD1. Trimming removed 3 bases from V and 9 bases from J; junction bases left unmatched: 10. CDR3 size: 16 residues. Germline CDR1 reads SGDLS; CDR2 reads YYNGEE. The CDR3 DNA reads TGTGCCAGCAGCGCAGGACAGGGGATTTTGGGTTCACCCCTCCACTTT. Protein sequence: CASSAGQGILGSPLHF. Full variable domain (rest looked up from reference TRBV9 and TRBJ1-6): DSGVTQTPKHLITATGQRVTLRCSPRSGDLSVYWYQQSLDQGLQFLIQYYNGEERAKGNILERFSAQQFPDLHSELNLSSLELGDSALYFCASSAGQGILGSPLHFGNGTRLTVT.

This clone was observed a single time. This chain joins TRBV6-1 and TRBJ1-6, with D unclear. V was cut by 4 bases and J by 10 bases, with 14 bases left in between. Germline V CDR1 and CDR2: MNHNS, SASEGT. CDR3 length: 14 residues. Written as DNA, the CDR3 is TGTGCCAGCAGTGGTTCTCGGGAATGGTCACCCCTCCACTTT. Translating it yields CASSGSREWSPLHF.

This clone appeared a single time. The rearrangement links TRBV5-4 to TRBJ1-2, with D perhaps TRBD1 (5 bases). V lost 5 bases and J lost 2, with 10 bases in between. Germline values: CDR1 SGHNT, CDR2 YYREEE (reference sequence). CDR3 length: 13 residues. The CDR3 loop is CASSPTENYGYTF. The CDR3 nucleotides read TGTGCCAGCAGTCCGACAGAAAACTATGGCTACACCTTC.

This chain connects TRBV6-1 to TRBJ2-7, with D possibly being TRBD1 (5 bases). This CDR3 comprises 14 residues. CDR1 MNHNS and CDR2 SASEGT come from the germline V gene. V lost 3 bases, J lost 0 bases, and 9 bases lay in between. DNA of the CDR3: TGTGCCAGCAGTGATAGGGGCAGCTCCTACGAGCAGTACTTC. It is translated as CASSDRGSSYEQYF.

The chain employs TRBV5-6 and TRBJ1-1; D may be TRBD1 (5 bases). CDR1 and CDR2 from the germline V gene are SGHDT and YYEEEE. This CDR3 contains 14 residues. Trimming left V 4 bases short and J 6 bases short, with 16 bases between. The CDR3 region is CASSPTVSGAEAFF. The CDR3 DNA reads TGTGCCAGCAGCCCGACAGTTTCGGGAGCTGAAGCTTTCTTT.

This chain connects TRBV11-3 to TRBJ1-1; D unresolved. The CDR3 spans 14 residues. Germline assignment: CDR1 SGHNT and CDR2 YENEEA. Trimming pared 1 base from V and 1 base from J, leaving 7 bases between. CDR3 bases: TGTGCCAGCAGCTTAGGTAGAGGGAACACTGAAGCTTTCTTT. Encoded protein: CASSLGRGNTEAFF. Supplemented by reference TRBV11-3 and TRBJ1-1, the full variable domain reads EAGVVQSPRYKIIEKKQPVAFWCNPISGHNTLYWYLQNLGQGPELLIRYENEEAVDDSQLPKDRFSAERLKGVDSTLKIQPAELGDSAVYLCASSLGRGNTEAFFGQGTRLTVV.

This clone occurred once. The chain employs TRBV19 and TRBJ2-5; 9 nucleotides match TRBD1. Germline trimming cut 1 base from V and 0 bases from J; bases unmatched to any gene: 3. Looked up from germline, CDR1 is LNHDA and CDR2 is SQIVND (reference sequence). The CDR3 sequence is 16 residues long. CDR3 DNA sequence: TGTGCCAGTAGTATAGGAGGGACAGGGAACCAAGAGACCCAGTACTTC. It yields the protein CASSIGGTGNQETQYF.

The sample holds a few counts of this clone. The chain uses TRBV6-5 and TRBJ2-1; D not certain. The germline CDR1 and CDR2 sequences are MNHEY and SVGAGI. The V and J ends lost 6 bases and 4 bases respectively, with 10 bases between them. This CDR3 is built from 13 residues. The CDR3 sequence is CASSPPGYNEQFF. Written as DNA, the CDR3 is TGTGCCAGCAGCCCCCCCGGGTACAATGAGCAGTTCTTC.

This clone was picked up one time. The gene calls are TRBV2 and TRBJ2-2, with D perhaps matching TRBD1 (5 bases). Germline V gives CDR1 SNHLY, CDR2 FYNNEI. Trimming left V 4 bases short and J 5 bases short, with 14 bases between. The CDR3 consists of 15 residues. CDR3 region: CASSGGSGQTGELFF. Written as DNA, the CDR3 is TGTGCCAGCAGTGGGGGCTCTGGGCAAACCGGGGAGCTGTTTTTT.

The CDR3 DNA sequence: TGCAGTGCCGAGGGTAACGCTGAAGCTTTCTTT. It encodes CSAEGNAEAFF. The rearrangement uses TRBV20-1 and TRBJ1-1; D gene unclear. The V end was cut by 6 bases, the J end by 6 bases, with 11 bases between. CDR1 DFQATT and CDR2 SNEGSKA come from the germline V gene (reference sequence). The CDR3 spans 11 residues.

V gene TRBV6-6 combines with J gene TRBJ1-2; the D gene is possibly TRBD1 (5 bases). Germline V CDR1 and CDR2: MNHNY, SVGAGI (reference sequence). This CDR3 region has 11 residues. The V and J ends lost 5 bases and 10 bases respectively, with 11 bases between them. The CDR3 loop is CASSTTGDYTF. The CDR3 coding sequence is TGTGCCAGCAGTACCACAGGAGACTACACCTTC.

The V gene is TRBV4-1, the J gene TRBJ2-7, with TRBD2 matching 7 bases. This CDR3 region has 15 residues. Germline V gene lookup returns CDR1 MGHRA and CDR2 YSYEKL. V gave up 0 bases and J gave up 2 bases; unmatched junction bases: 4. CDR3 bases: TGCGCCAGCAGCCAAGAGGGAGGACTAGCCTACGAGCAGTACTTC. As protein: CASSQEGGLAYEQYF.

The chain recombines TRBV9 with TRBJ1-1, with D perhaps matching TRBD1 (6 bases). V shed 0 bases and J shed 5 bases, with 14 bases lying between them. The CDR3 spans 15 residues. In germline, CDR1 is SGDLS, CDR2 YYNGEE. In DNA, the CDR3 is TGTGCCAGCAGCGTAGATGGGGGGGGCGGGACTGAAGCTTTCTTT. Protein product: CASSVDGGGGTEAFF.

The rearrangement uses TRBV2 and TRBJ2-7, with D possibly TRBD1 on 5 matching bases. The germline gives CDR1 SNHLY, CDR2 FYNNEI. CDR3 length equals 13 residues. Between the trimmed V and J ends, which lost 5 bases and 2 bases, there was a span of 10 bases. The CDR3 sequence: CASSLQATYEQYF. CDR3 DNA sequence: TGTGCCAGCAGTTTACAGGCCACCTACGAGCAGTACTTC.

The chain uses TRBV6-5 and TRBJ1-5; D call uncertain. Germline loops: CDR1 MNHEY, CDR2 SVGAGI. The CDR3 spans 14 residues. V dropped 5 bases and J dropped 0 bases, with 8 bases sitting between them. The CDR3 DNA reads TGTGCCAGCAGTGCGAGCTATAGCAATCAGCCCCAGCATTTT. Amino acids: CASSASYSNQPQHF.

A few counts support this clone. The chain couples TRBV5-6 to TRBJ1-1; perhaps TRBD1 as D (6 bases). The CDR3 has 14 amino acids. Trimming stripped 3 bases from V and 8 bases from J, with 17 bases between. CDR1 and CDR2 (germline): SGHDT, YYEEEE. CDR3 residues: CASSSPGAPSEAFF. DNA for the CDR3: TGTGCCAGCAGCTCCCCAGGGGCCCCGTCCGAAGCTTTCTTT.

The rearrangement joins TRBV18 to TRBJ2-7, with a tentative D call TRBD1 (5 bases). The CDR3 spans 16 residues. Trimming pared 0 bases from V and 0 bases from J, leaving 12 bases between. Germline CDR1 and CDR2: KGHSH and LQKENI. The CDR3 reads CASSPPPGRDSYEQYF. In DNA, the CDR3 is TGTGCCAGCTCACCACCCCCTGGCAGGGACTCCTACGAGCAGTACTTC.

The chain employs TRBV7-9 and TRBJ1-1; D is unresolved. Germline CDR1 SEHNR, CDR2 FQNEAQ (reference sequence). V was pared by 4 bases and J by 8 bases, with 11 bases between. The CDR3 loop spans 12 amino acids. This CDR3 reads CASSSLSGEAFF. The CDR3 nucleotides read TGTGCCAGCAGCTCGCTTTCGGGGGAAGCTTTCTTT.